The entry below describes one T cell receptor beta chain. The source of the sample is a study of T cells after posttransplantation cyclophosphamide. Germline CDR1 and CDR2: SGHTA and FQGNSA. V was cut by 6 bases and J by 0 bases, with 15 bases left in between. The CDR3 contains 16 residues. Only in-frame clones appear in the TCRdb table, and some are missing; sequencing was by immunoSEQ multiplex PCR. The sample lists 30,000 to 40,000 clones; around 90% were seen once. The chain joins TRBV7-2 to TRBJ2-4; a possible D gene is TRBD1 (6 bases). Sequenced input: PBMCs. The receptor's source is a woman aged 40 to 50 with a blood cancer, CMV-positive, and with a related stem cell donor. This CDR3 reads CASSLLAQGAKNIQYF. CDR3 sequence (DNA): TGTGCCAGCAGTCTTCTTGCACAGGGAGCCAAAAACATTCAGTACTTC. The full variable domain, in which reference TRBV7-2 and TRBJ2-4 provide the parts outside the CDR3, is GAGVSQSPSNKVTEKGKDVELRCDPISGHTALYWYRQSLGQGLEFLIYFQGNSAPDKSGLPSDRFSAERTGGSVSTLTIQRTQQEDSAVYLCASSLLAQGAKNIQYFGAGTRLSVL.